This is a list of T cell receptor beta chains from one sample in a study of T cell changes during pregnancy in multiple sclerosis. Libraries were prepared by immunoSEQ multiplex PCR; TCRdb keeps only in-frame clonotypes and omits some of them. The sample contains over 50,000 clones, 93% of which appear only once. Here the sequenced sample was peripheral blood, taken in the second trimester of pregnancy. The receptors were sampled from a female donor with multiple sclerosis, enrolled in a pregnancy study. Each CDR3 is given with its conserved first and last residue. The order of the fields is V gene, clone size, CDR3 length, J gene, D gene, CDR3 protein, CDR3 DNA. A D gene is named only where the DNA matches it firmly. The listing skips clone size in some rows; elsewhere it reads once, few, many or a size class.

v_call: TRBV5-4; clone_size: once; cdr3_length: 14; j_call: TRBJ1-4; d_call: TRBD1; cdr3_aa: CASSQGQGREKLFF; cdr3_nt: TGTGCCAGCAGCCAAGGACAGGGGCGAGAAAAACTGTTTTTT
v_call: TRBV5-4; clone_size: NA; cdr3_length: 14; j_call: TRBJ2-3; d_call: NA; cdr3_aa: CASSWGGSTDTQYF; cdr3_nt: TGTGCCAGCAGCTGGGGCGGAAGCACAGATACGCAGTATTTT
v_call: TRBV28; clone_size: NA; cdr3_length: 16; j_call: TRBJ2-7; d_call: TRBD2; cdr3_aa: CASSPRLAQSSYEQYF; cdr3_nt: TGTGCCAGCAGTCCAAGACTAGCGCAAAGCTCCTACGAGCAGTACTTC
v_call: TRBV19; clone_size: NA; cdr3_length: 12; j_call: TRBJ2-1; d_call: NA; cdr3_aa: CASSIRFDEQFF; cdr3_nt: TGTGCCAGTAGTATCAGGTTCGATGAGCAGTTCTTC
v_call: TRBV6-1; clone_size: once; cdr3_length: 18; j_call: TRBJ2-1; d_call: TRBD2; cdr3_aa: CASSENGFGLAVPLEQFF; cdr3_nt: TGTGCCAGCAGTGAAAACGGTTTTGGACTAGCGGTTCCATTAGAGCAGTTCTTC
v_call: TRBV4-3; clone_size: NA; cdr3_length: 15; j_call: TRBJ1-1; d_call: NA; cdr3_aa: CASSQEPSGLTEAFF; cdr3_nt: TGCGCCAGCAGCCAAGAGCCCTCGGGGTTGACTGAAGCTTTCTTT
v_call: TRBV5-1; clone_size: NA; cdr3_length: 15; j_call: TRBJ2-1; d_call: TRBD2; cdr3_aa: CASSVSGKGDNEQFF; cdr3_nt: TGCGCCAGCAGCGTTAGCGGGAAGGGAGACAATGAGCAGTTCTTC
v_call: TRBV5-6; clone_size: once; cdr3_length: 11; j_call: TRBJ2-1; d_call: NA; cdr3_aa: CASGSFGEQFF; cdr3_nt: TGTGCCAGCGGATCGTTCGGGGAGCAGTTCTTC
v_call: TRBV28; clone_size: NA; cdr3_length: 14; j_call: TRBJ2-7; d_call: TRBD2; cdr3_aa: CASSFPGGEYEQYF; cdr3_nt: TGTGCCAGCAGTTTTCCGGGAGGGGAGTACGAGCAGTACTTC
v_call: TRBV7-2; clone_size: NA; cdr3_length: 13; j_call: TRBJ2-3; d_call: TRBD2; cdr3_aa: CASSSLAGWGQYF; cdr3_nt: TGTGCCAGCAGCTCCTTAGCGGGATGGGGGCAGTATTTT
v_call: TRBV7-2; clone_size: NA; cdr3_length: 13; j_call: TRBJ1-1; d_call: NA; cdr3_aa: CASSLVFSAEAFF; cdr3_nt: TGTGCCAGCAGCTTAGTATTCTCCGCTGAAGCTTTCTTT
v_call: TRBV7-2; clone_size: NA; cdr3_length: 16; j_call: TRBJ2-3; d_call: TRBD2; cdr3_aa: CASSLASGGNTDTQYF; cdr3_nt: TGTGCCAGCAGCTTAGCTAGCGGGGGAAACACAGATACGCAGTATTTT
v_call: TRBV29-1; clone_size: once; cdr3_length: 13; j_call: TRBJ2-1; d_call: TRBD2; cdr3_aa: CSVVTSGYNEQFF; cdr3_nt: TGCAGCGTTGTGACTAGCGGCTACAATGAGCAGTTCTTC
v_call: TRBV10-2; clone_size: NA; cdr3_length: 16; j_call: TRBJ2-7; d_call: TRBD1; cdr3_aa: CASSRPQGLGAYEQYF; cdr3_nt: TGCGCCAGCAGTCGACCACAGGGGCTAGGGGCCTACGAGCAGTACTTC
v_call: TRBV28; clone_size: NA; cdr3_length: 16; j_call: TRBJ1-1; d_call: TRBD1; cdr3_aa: CASSPGTGRSDTEAFF; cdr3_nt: TGTGCCAGCAGTCCCGGGACAGGGCGTAGCGACACTGAAGCTTTCTTT
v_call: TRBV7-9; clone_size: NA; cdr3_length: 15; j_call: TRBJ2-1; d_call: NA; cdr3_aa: CASSQTTRRGNEQFF; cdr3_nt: TGTGCCAGCAGCCAAACTACTAGGCGGGGCAATGAGCAGTTCTTC
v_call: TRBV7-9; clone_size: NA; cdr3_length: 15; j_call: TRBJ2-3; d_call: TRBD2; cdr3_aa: CASSLTSGITDTQYF; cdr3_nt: TGTGCCAGCAGCTTAACTAGCGGAATCACAGATACGCAGTATTTT
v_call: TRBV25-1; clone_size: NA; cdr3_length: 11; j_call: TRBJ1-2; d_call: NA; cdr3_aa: CASSVNYGYTF; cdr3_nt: TGTGCCAGCAGCGTAAACTATGGCTACACCTTC